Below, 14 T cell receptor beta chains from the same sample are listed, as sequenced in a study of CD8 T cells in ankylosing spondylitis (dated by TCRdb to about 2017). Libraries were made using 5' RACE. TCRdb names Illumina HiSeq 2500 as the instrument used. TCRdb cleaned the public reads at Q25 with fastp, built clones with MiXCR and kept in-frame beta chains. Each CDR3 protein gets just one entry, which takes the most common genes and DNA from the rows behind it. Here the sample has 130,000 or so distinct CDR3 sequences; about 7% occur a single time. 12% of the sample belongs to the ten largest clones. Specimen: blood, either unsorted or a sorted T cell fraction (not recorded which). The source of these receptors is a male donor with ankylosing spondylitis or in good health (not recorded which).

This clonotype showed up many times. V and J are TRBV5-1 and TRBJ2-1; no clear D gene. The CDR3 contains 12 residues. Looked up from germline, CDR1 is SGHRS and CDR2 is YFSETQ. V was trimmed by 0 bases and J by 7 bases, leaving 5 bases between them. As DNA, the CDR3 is TGCGCCAGCAGCTTGGAAGAAAATGAGCAGTTCTTC. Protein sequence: CASSLEENEQFF.

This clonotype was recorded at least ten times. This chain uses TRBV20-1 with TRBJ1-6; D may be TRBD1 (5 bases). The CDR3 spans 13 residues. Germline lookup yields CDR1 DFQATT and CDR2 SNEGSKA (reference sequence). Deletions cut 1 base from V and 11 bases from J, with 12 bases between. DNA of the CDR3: TGCAGTGCTAGAGGCGAGGGGTATGCACCCCTCCACTTT. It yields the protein CSARGEGYAPLHF.

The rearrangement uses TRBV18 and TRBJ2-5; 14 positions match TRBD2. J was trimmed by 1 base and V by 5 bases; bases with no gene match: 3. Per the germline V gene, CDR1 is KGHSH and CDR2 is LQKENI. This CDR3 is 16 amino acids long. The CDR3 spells CASSTGLAGVQETQYF. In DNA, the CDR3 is TGTGCCAGCTCAACGGGACTAGCGGGGGTCCAAGAGACCCAGTACTTC. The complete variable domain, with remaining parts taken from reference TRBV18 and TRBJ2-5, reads NAGVMQNPRHLVRRRGQEARLRCSPMKGHSHVYWYRQLPEEGLKFMVYLQKENIIDESGMPKERFSAEFPKEGPSILRIQQVVRGDSAAYFCASSTGLAGVQETQYFGPGTRLLVL.

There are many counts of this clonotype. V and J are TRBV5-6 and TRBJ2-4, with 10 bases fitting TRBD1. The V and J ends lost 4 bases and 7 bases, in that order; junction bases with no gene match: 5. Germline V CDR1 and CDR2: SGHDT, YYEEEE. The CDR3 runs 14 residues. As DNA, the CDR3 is TGTGCCAGCAGCCCCGGGACAGGGGTGAACATTCAGTACTTC. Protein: CASSPGTGVNIQYF.

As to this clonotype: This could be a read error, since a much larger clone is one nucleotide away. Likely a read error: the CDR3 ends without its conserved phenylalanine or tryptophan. The CDR3 DNA sequence: TGCGCCAGCAGCTTGGTAGTCGGGAGGGAGCAGTACTTG. The encoded protein is CASSLVVGREQYL. The V call is TRBV5-1, the J call TRBJ2-7; 7 nucleotides agree with TRBD2. CDR1 is SGHRS, CDR2 YFSETQ, per germline. This CDR3 comprises 13 residues. V lost 0 bases, J lost 7 bases, and 4 bases stayed unmatched.

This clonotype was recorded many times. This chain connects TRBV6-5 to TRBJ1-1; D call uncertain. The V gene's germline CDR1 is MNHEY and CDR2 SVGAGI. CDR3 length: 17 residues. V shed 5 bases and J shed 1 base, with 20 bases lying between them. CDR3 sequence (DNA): TGTGCCAGCAGTCACCCCTCCTATGCAGTCGGGAACACTGAAGCTTTCTTT. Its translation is CASSHPSYAVGNTEAFF.

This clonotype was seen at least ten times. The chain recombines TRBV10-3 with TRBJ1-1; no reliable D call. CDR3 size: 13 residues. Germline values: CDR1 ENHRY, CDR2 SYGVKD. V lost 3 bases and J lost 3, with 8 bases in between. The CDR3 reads CAISDGGHTEAFF. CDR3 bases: TGTGCCATCAGTGATGGTGGCCACACTGAAGCTTTCTTT.

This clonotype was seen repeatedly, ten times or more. The chain's CDR3 is CASSQDLGEGNEQFF. CDR3 nucleotide sequence: TGCGCCAGCAGCCAAGATCTGGGGGAAGGCAATGAGCAGTTCTTC. The chain joins TRBV4-3 to TRBJ2-1, with D possibly called TRBD1 or TRBD2 (5 bases each). V lost 0 bases to trimming and J lost 6 bases, with 12 bases between them. The CDR3 totals 15 residues. CDR1 is LGHNA and CDR2 is YSLEER in the germline V gene.

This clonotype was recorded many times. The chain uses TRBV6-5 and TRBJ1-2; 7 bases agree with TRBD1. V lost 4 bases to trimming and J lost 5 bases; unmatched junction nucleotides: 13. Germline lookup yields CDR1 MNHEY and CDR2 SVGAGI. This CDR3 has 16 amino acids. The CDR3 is CASSSLGTASLYGYTF. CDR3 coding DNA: TGTGCCAGCAGTTCCCTCGGGACAGCTAGCCTTTATGGCTACACCTTC.

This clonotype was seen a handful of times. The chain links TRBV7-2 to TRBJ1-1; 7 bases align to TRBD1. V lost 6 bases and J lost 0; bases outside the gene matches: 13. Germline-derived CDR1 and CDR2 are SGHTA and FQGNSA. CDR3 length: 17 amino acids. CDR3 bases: TGTGCCAGCAGTAGAATAGGGACAGCGTACGTGAACACTGAAGCTTTCTTT. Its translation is CASSRIGTAYVNTEAFF.

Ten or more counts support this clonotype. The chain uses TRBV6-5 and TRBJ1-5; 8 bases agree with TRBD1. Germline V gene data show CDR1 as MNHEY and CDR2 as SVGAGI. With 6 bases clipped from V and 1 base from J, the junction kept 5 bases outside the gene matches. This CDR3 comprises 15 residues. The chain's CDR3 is CASRLDRGSNQPQHF. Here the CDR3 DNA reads TGTGCCAGCAGACTCGACAGGGGAAGCAATCAGCCCCAGCATTTT.

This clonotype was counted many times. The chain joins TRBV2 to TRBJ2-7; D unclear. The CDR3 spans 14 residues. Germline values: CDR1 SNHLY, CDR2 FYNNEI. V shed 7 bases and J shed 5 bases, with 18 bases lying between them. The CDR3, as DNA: TGTGCCAGCACCGATTGGGTAGGCACCAACGAGCAGTACTTC. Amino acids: CASTDWVGTNEQYF.

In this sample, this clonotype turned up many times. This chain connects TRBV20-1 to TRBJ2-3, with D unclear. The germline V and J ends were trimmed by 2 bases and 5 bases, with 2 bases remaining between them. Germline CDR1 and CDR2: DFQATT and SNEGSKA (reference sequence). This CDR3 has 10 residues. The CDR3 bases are TGCAGTGCTAGAAGAGATACGCAGTATTTT. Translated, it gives CSARRDTQYF.

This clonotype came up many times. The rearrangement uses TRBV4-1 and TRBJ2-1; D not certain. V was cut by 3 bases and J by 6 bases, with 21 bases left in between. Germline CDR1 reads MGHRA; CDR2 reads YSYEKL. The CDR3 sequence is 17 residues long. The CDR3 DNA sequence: TGCGCCAGCAGCCACAACCGTCAGGACCCATTTGCCAATGAGCAGTTCTTC. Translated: CASSHNRQDPFANEQFF.